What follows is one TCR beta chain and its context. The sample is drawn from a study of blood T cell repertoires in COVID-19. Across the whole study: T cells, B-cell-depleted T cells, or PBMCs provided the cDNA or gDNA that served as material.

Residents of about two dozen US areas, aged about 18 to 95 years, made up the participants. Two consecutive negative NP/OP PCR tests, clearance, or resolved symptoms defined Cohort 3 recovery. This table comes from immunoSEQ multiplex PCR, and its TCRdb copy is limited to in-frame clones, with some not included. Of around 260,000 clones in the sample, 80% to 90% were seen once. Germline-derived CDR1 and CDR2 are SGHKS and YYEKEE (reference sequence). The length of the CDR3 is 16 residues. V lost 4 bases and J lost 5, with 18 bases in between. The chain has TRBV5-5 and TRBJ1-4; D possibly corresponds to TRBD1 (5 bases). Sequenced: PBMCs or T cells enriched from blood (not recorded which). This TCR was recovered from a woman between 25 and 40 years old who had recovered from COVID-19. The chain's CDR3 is CASSLGFGRGNEKLFF. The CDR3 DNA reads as TGTGCCAGCAGCCTGGGGTTTGGGCGGGGGAATGAAAAACTGTTTTTT.